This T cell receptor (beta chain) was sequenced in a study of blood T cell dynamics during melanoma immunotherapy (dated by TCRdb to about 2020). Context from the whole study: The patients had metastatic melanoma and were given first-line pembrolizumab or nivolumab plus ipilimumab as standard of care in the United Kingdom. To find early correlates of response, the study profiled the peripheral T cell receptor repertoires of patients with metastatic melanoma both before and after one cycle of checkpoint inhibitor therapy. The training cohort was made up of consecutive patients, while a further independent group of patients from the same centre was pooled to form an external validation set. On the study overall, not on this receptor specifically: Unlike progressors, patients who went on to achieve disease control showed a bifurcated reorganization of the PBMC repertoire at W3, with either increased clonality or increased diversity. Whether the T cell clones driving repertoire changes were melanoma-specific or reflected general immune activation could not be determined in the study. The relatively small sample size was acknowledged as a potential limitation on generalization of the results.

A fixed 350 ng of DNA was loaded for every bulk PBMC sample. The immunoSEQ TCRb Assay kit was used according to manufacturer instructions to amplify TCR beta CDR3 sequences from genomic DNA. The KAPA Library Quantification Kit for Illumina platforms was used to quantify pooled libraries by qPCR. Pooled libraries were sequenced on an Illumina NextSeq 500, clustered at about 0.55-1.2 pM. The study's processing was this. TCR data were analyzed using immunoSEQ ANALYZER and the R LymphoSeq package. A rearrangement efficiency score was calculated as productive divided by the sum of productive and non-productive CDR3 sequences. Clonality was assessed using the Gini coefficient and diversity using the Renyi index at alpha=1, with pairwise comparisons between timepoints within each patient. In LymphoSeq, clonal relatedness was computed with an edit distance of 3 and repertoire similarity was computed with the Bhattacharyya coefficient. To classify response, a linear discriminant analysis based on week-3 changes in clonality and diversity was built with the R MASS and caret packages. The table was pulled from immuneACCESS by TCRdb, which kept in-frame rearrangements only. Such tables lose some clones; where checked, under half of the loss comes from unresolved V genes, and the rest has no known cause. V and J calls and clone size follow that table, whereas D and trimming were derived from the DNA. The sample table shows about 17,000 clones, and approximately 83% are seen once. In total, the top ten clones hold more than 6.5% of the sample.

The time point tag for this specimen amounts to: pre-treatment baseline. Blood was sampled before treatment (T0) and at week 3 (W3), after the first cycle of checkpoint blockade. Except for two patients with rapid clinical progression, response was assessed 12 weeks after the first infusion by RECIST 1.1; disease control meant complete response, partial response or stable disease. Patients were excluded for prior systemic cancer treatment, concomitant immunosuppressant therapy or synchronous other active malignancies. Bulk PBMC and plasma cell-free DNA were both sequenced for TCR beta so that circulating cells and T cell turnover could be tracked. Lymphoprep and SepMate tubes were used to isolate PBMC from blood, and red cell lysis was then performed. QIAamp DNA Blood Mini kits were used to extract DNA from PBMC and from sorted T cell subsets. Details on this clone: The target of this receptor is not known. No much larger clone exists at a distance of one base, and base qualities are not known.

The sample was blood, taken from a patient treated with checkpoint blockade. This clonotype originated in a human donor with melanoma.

The CDR3 region reads CASSERTDYGYTF. In nucleotide form, the sequence is TGCGCCAGCAGCGAGCGGACGGACTATGGCTACACCTTC. The chain uses TRBV10-2 and TRBJ1-2; the D gene identity is not certain. V is reduced by 6 bases and J by 3 bases, leaving a spacing of 11 bases between them. The CDR3 runs 13 residues from the cysteine to the phenylalanine. The read is trimmed to its CDR3 DNA, 39 bases read in frame from base 1. Sequences WSHSY (CDR1) and SAAADI (CDR2) are obtained from the germline V gene.